These T cell receptor beta chains were read from a single sample in a study of regulatory T cells in long-lasting Graves disease. TCRdb independently ran MiXCR on the multiplex PCR reads; one entry per CDR3 protein. The sample shows around 400,000 distinct CDR3 sequences, 15% of them seen only once. This material consisted of peripheral blood mononuclear cells (PBMCs), taken at new diagnosis, from a patient treated with antithyroid drugs. The receptors here all came from a female donor with Graves disease. Both conserved end residues are part of each CDR3. Fields, in order: clone size, V gene, J gene, D gene, CDR3 protein, CDR3 DNA. The D gene is left open where the match is weak. Some rows mark clone size as missing; the rest say once, few, many or name a class of expanded clone.

>many|TRBV3-1|TRBJ2-7|NA
CASSQEAQRGSYEQYF
TGTGCCAGCAGCCAAGAGGCCCAGCGAGGGTCCTACGAGCAGTACTTC
>many|TRBV14|TRBJ2-1|TRBD1
CASSRRGQEYNEQFF
TGTGCCAGCAGCCGTAGGGGACAGGAATACAATGAGCAGTTCTTC
>many|TRBV7-9|TRBJ2-2|NA
CASSFLATNTGELFF
TGTGCCAGCAGCTTCTTAGCTACCAACACCGGGGAGCTGTTTTTT
>many|TRBV20-1|TRBJ1-5|TRBD1
CSASRQGAQPQHF
TGCAGTGCCTCCCGACAGGGGGCACAGCCCCAGCATTTT
>many|TRBV7-9|TRBJ1-5|NA
CASSLGGLGNQPQHF
TGTGCCAGCAGCTTGGGGGGATTGGGCAATCAGCCCCAGCATTTT
>many|TRBV28|TRBJ1-1|TRBD1
CASSLGLGQGHTEAFF
TGTGCCAGCAGTTTAGGCCTGGGACAGGGGCACACTGAAGCTTTCTTT
>NA|TRBV7-2|TRBJ2-1|NA
CASSLPQDNEQFF
TGTGCCAGCAGCTTGCCCCAAGACAATGAGCAGTTCTTC
>many|TRBV6-2/TRBV6-3|TRBJ2-2|NA
CASSYSAANTGELFF
TGTGCCAGCAGTTACTCGGCAGCGAACACCGGGGAGCTGTTTTTT
>NA|TRBV4-2|TRBJ2-2|TRBD2
CASSQVFMSSGSGVETGELFF
TGTGCCAGCAGCCAAGTGTTTATGTCTAGCGGGAGTGGCGTGGAAACCGGGGAGCTGTTTTTT
>few|TRBV12-5|TRBJ2-1|TRBD2
CASGLVVSSGYNEQFF
TGTGCTAGTGGTTTGGTAGTGTCTAGCGGCTACAATGAGCAGTTCTTC
>NA|TRBV7-9|TRBJ2-7|NA
CASSSLSTGPLSYEQYF
TGTGCCAGCAGCTCCCTCTCGACAGGCCCGCTTTCCTACGAGCAGTACTTC
>many|TRBV28|TRBJ1-2|NA
CASSLEAAYYGYTF
TGTGCCAGCAGTTTAGAGGCAGCTTACTATGGCTACACCTTC
>few|TRBV12-3/TRBV12-4|TRBJ2-1|NA
CASRDNNEQFF
TGTGCCAGCAGAGATAACAATGAGCAGTTCTTC
>NA|TRBV7-2|TRBJ2-7|TRBD1
CASNEPGQGFYEQYF
TGTGCCAGCAACGAACCGGGACAGGGATTCTACGAGCAGTACTTC
>NA|TRBV27|TRBJ2-7|NA
CASSTGTAAYEQYF
TGTGCCAGCAGCACCGGGACGGCAGCCTACGAGCAGTACTTC
>many|TRBV2|TRBJ1-5|NA
CASSASSPGVGNQPQHF
TGTGCCAGCAGCGCCTCCTCCCCGGGAGTGGGCAATCAGCCCCAGCATTTT